This T cell receptor beta chain was documented in a study of T cells in Graves' hyperthyroidism and ophthalmopathy. Findings and caveats of the study: Blood held most thyroid clonotypes expanded above 0.001 frequency.

Turning to this clonotype: Its specificity is unknown.

From germline, CDR1 is SGHTA and CDR2 FQGTGA. V lost 9 bases to trimming and J lost 6 bases; unmatched junction nucleotides: 15. This CDR3 has 16 residues. The investigators amplified TCR beta CDR3 regions from RNA transcripts. RT-PCR in the first round (using the HTBI primer set) targeted the TCR CDR3. Via MiXCR, TCRdb re-called the multiplex PCR reads, giving one row per CDR3 protein. The sample has 650,000 to 800,000 distinct CDR3 sequences; roughly 46% are singletons. Diagnosing involved the use of clinical symptoms, serum thyroxine and TRAb, thyroid ultrasound and orbital computed tomography. The receptor was derived from an adult man with Graves' disease, either hyperthyroidism or ophthalmopathy (not recorded which). Sequenced input: peripheral blood or thyroid tissue (not recorded which). The genes are TRBV7-3 and TRBJ1-2; 11 nucleotides line up with TRBD1. In DNA form, the CDR3 reads TGTGCCAGTAGCCCCGGGACAGGGGGTTTTGGCGATGGCTACACCTTC. Translation: CASSPGTGGFGDGYTF.